Included here is one T cell receptor beta chain sequence, with context. A single count supports this clone. This clone's antigen is unknown. No quality values exist for individual bases; no much larger clone is one base distant. The data were taken from a study of T cell responses to AZD1222 COVID-19 vaccine (dated by TCRdb to 2020 to 2022). At the level of the whole study: AZD1222 recipients whose second dose came at about 4 weeks and those whose second dose came at about 12 weeks were combined into one group, since spike-specific TCR depth and breadth did not differ between the two schedules. Enrollment into the trials was organized by age into subgroups of 18-55, 56-69 and 70-plus years, and those subgroups contained 148, 28 and 57 TCR-sequenced participants, respectively. TCR sequencing was performed for roughly 250 trial participants, of whom roughly 200 were given two doses of AZD1222 and roughly 25 were given two doses of MenACWY control vaccine.

The CDR3 regions of human TCRbeta chains were subjected to immunosequencing. The source study handled its data this way. Repertoire TCRs were matched against a reference library of SARS-CoV-2-specific TCRs generated with the MIRA antigen-specificity platform. Breadth was defined as the fraction of unique TCRs that were SARS-CoV-2-associated, and depth was defined as the fraction of total T cells that were SARS-CoV-2-associated. Using the MIRA data, each spike-specific TCR was mapped to the spike region that the TCR reacts to and placed in a CD4 or CD8 class. Log10-transformed breadth and depth values were compared by one-way ANOVA with Sidak's multiple comparisons tests. Drawn from immuneACCESS, this table holds only the in-frame rearrangements with V and J called that TCRdb kept. Clones are partly lost; checked studies trace under half to an unresolved V gene and leave the rest unexplained. V and J calls and clone size come straight from that table; D and trimming were deduced from the DNA. The sample records 150,000 to 200,000 clones, 85% to 90% of which are singletons. Together, the top ten hold 6% to 8% of the sample.

V is shortened by 0 bases, J by 0 bases, and the region joining them spans 6 bases. According to the germline V gene, CDR1 reads SGHRS and CDR2 reads YFSETQ. From its cysteine to its phenylalanine, the CDR3 spans 15 amino acids. The only DNA kept is the CDR3, 45 bases in frame from the first base. The sample's time point label is to be understood as: baseline before first vaccination. Samples from vaccinated people were obtained from the UK trials COV001 and COV002, which included a single-blind randomized controlled phase 2/3 trial of AZD1222 (ChAdOx1 nCoV-19) in healthy adults. For TCRbeta chain sequencing, PBMC samples from trial participants were taken at day 0 and at day 28 after the second dose. Broader findings and caveats from the paper: Conclusions about previously exposed vaccinees are limited because only a handful of AZD1222 recipients were SARS-CoV-2 seropositive at baseline. CD4 TCRs associated with the vaccine covered the entire spike protein, and the dominant responses were in regions 160-218 and 743-854. No day 14 peak-response samples were available, so repertoires were characterized only after the peak T cell response. In the small 56-69-year group, the increase in depth fell short of significance, most likely because of low power. Reportedly, close to half of the unique spike-specific TCRs recognized epitopes lying outside the regions that are mutated in the B.1.351 and B.1.1.7 variants. A significant rise in spike-specific TCR breadth and depth was observed after two AZD1222 doses relative to day 0 and relative to MenACWY recipients. Most participants were white British and females outnumbered males, and the authors suggested that clonal diversity may have been underestimated.

This specimen consisted of peripheral blood, obtained on day 0 of AZD1222 vaccination. The rearrangement joined TRBV5-1 to TRBJ1-4; no D segment can be confidently identified. This sequence was found in an adult in good health. The CDR3 loop reads CASSLGPATNEKLFF. The sequenced DNA: TGCGCCAGCAGCTTGGGACCGGCAACTAATGAAAAACTGTTTTTT. With all but the CDR3 taken from the reference TRBV5-1 and TRBJ1-4 genes, the full variable domain is: KAGVTQTPRYLIKTRGQQVTLSCSPISGHRSVSWYQQTPGQGLQFLFEYFSETQRNKGNFPGRFSGRQFSNSRSEMNVSTLELGDSALYLCASSLGPATNEKLFFGSGTQLSVL.